This T cell receptor beta chain was sequenced for a study of blood T cell repertoires in COVID-19. Profiled with immunoSEQ multiplex PCR; TCRdb holds only in-frame clones, not every one. This repertoire shows some 400,000 clones, about 89% found once; its top ten account for roughly 0.9%. The sequenced material came from PBMCs or T cells enriched from blood (not recorded which). The sequence came from a woman aged 40 to 50 who had been exposed to COVID-19.

The CDR3, as DNA: TGTGCCAGTAGTGCGGGGCAAGACTACGAGCAGTACTTC. Its translation is CASSAGQDYEQYF. This chain joins TRBV19 and TRBJ2-7, with D perhaps matching TRBD2 (6 bases). Looked up from germline, CDR1 is LNHDA and CDR2 is SQIVND (reference sequence). The V and J ends lost 5 bases and 3 bases respectively, with 11 bases between them. The CDR3 is 13 amino acids.